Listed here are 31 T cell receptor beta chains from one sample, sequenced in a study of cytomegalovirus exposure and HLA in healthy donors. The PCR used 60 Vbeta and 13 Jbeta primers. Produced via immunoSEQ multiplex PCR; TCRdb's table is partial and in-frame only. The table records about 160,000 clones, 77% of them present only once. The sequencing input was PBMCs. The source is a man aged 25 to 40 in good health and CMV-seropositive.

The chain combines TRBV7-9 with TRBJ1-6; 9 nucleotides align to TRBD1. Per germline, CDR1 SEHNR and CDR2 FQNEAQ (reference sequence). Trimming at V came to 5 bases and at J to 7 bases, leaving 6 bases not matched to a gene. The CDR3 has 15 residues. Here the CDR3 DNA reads TGTGCCAGCAGCACCCGGACAGGGGAAAATTCACCCCTCCACTTT. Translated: CASSTRTGENSPLHF.

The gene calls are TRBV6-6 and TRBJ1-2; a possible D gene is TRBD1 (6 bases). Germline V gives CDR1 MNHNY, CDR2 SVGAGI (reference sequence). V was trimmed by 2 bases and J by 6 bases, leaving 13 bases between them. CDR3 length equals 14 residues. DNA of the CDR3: TGTGCCAGCAGTTACCCAGGGGATGGTAATGGCTACACCTTC. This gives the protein CASSYPGDGNGYTF.

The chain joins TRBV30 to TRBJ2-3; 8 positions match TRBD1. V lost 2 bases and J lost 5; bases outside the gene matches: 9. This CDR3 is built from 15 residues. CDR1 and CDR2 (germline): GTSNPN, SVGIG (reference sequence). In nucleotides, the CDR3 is TGTGCCTGGAGTTCTGGCAGGGGGCTTGTAGATACGCAGTATTTT. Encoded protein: CAWSSGRGLVDTQYF.

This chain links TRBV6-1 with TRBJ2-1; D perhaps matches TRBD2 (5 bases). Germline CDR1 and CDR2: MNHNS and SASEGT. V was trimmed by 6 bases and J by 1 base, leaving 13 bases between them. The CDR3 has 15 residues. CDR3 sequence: CASSEGRSSYNEQFF. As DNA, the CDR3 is TGTGCCAGCAGCGAGGGCAGGAGTTCCTACAATGAGCAGTTCTTC.

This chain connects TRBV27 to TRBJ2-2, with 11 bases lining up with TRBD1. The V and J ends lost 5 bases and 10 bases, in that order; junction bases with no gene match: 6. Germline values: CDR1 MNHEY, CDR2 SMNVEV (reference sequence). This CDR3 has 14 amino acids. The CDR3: CASSRRTGGVELFF. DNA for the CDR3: TGTGCCAGCAGTAGAAGGACAGGGGGCGTGGAGCTGTTTTTT.

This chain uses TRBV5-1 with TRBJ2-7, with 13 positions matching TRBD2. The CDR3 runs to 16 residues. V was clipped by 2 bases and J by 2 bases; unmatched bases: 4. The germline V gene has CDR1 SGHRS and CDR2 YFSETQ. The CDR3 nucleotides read TGCGCCAGCAGCTTCGGACTAGCGGGGGACGCCTACGAGCAGTACTTC. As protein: CASSFGLAGDAYEQYF.

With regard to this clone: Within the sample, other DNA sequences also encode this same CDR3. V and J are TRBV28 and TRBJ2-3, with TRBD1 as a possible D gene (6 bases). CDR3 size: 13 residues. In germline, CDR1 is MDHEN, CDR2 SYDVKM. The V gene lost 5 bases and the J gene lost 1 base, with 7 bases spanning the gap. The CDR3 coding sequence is TGTGCCAGCAGTGGGGGCGGCACAGATACGCAGTATTTT. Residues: CASSGGGTDTQYF.

In nucleotides, the CDR3 is TGTGCCAGCACCCCCCAGGGGGGTCACACAGATACGCAGTATTTT. Its protein product is CASTPQGGHTDTQYF. This chain connects TRBV7-2 to TRBJ2-3, with D tentatively TRBD1 (7 bases). Germline assignment: CDR1 SGHTA and CDR2 FQGNSA. There are 15 residues in the CDR3. Trimming left V 7 bases short and J 2 bases short, with 16 bases between.

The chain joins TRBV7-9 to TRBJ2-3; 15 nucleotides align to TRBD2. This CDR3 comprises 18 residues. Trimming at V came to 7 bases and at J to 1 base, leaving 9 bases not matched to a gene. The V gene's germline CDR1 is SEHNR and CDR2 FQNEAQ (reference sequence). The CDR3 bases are TGTGCCAGCAACGGACTAGCGGGGGGGCGTGGGGGCACAGATACGCAGTATTTT. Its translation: CASNGLAGGRGGTDTQYF.

CDR3 sequence (DNA): TGTGCCAGCAGCGTAGTGGCTAGCGGGGGCGCTGACCAAGAGACCCAGTACTTC. Protein sequence: CASSVVASGGADQETQYF. V gene TRBV9 combines with J gene TRBJ2-5; 10 nucleotides line up with TRBD2. There are 18 residues in the CDR3. Losses at the gene ends were 0 bases for V and 0 bases for J; bases not matched to a gene: 8. CDR1 and CDR2 from the germline V gene are SGDLS and YYNGEE.

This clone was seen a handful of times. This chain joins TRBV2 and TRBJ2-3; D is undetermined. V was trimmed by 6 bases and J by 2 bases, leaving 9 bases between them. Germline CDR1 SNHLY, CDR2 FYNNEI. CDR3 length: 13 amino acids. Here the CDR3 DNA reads TGTGCCAGCAGGCCCGGGTACACAGATACGCAGTATTTT. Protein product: CASRPGYTDTQYF.

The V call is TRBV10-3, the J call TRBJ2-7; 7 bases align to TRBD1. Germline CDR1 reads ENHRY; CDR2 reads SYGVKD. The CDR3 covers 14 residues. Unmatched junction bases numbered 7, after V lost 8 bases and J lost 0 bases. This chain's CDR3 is CAIRGQSSSYEQYF. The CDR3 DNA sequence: TGTGCCATCCGGGGACAGTCGAGCTCCTACGAGCAGTACTTC.

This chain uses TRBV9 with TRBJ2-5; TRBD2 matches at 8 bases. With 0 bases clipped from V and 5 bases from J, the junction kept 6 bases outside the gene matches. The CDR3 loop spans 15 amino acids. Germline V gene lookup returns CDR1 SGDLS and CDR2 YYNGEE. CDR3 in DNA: TGTGCCAGCAGCGTAGCAGGGACTAGTATTGAGACCCAGTACTTC. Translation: CASSVAGTSIETQYF.

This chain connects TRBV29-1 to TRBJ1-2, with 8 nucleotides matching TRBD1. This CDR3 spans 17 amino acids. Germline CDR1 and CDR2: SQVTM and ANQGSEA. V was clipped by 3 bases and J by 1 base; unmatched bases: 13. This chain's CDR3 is CSVDAETGDSLNYGYTF. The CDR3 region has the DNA TGCAGCGTTGATGCCGAGACAGGGGATTCCCTTAACTATGGCTACACCTTC.

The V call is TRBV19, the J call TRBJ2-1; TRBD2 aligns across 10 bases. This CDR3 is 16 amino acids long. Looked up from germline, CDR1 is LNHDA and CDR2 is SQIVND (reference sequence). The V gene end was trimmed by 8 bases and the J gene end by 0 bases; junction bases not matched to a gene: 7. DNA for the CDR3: TGTGCCAGTGAGGGACTAGCGTCGAGCTCCTACAATGAGCAGTTCTTC. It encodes CASEGLASSSYNEQFF.

This chain's CDR3 is CASSLGEYEQYF. CDR3 in DNA: TGTGCCAGCAGCTTAGGAGAGTACGAGCAGTACTTC. The chain has TRBV7-9 and TRBJ2-7, with D uncertain. Between the trimmed V and J ends, which lost 1 base and 4 bases, there was a span of 5 bases. This CDR3 region has 12 residues. CDR1 is SEHNR and CDR2 is FQNEAQ in the germline V gene (reference sequence).

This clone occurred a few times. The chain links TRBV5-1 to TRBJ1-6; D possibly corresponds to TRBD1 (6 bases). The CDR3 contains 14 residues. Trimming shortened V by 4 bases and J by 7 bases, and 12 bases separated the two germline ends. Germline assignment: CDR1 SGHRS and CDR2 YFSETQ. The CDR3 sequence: CASSPVDSNSPLHF. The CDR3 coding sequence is TGCGCCAGCAGCCCCGTGGACAGCAATTCACCCCTCCACTTT.

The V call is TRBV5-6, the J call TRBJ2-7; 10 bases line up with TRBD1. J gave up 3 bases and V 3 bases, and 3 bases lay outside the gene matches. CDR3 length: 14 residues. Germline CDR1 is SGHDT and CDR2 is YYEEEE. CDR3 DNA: TGTGCCAGCAGCTCGGGACAGGGGCTCTACGAGCAGTACTTC. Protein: CASSSGQGLYEQYF.

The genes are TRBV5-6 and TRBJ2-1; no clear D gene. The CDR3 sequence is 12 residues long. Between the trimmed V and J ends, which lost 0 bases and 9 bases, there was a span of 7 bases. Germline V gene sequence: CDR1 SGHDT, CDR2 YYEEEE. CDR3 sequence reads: CASSLAQIEQFF. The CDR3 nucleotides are TGTGCCAGCAGCTTGGCTCAGATTGAGCAGTTCTTC.

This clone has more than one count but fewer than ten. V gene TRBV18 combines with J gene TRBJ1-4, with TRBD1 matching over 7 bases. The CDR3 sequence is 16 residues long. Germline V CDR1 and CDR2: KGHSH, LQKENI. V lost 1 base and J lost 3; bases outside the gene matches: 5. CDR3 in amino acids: CASSPRQGDANEKLFF. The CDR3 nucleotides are TGTGCCAGCTCACCACGGCAGGGGGATGCTAATGAAAAACTGTTTTTT.

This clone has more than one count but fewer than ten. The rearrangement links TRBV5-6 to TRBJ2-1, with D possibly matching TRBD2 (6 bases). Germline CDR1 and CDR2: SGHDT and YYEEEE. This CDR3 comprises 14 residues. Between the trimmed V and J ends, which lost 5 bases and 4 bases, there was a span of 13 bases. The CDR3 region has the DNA TGTGCCAGCAGAAAGCCGGGACTTTACAATGAGCAGTTCTTC. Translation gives CASRKPGLYNEQFF.

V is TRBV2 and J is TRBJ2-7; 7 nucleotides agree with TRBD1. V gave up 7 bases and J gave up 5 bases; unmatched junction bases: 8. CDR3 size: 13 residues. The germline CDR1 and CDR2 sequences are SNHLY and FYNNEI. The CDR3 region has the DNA TGTGCCAGCACCGGGCAGGGGGTGGACGAGCAGTACTTC. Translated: CASTGQGVDEQYF. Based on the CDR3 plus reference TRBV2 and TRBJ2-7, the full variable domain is EPEVTQTPSHQVTQMGQEVILRCVPISNHLYFYWYRQILGQKVEFLVSFYNNEISEKSEIFDDQFSVERPDGSNFTLKIRSTKLEDSAMYFCASTGQGVDEQYFGPGTRLTVT.

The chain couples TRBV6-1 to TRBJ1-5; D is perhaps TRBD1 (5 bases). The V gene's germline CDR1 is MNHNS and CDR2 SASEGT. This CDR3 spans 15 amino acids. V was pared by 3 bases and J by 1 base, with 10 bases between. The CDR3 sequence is CASSDLQVSNQPQHF. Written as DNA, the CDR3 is TGTGCCAGCAGTGATTTACAGGTCAGCAATCAGCCCCAGCATTTT.

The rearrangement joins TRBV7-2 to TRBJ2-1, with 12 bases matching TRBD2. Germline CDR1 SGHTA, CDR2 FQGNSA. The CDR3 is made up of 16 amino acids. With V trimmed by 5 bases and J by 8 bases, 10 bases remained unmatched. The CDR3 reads CASSPSSGGARYEQFF. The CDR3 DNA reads TGTGCCAGCAGCCCATCTAGCGGGGGGGCCCGTTATGAGCAGTTCTTC.

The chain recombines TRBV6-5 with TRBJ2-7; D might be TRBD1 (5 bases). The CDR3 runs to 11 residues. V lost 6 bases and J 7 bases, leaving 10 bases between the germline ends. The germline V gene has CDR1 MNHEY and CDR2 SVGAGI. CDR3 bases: TGTGCCAGCAGCCAAGGGGAAGAGCAGTACTTC. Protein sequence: CASSQGEEQYF.

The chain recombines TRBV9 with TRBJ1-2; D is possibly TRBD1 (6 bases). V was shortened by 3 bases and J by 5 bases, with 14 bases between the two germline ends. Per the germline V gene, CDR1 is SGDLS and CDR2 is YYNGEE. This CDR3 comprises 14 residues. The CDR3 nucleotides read TGTGCCAGCAGCGGATCCGTGGGGGCGTATGGCTACACCTTC. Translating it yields CASSGSVGAYGYTF.

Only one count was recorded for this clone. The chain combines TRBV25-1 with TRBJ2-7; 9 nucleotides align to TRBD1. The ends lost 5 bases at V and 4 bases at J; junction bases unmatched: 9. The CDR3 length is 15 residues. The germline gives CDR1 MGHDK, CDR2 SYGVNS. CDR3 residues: CASSHRDRAPYEQYF. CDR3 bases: TGTGCCAGCAGTCACCGGGACAGGGCGCCTTACGAGCAGTACTTC.

As DNA, the CDR3 is TGTGCCTCCTCCGAGGCTGGCGGCTACACCTTC. This codes for CASSEAGGYTF. The rearrangement uses TRBV2 and TRBJ1-2; no clear D gene. The CDR3 loop spans 11 amino acids. V dropped 11 bases and J dropped 8 bases, with 15 bases sitting between them. The germline V gene has CDR1 SNHLY and CDR2 FYNNEI.

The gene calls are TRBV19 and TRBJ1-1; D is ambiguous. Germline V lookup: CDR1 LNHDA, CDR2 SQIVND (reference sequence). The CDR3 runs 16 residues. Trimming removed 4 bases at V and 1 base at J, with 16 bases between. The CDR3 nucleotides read TGTGCCAGTAGTAGTACTCTAGGACTCCAGAACACTGAAGCTTTCTTT. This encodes CASSSTLGLQNTEAFF.

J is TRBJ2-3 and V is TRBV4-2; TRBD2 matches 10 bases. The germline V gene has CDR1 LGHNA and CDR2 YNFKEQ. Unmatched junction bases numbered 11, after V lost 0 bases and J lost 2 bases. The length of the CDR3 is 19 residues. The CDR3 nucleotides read TGTGCCAGCAGCCAAGAACCCTGGACTAGCGGTAAGACCACAGATACGCAGTATTTT. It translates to CASSQEPWTSGKTTDTQYF.

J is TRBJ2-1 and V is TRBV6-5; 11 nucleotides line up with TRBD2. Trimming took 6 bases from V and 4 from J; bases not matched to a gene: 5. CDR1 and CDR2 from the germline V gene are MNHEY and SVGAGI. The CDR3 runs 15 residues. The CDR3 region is CASRGGLAEYNEQFF. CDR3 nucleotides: TGTGCCAGCAGGGGGGGACTAGCGGAATACAATGAGCAGTTCTTC.